A single sample gave rise to the 20 T cell receptor beta chains below, sequenced in a study of brain T cells in children with intractable seizures. Clones were sequenced by immunoSEQ multiplex PCR, and TCRdb holds only the in-frame ones, with some missing. The data hold 62,000 or so clones, with roughly 95% observed a single time. The material was peripheral blood, obtained at surgery. The receptors were gathered from a boy in the first two years of life with focal cortical dysplasia and intractable seizures.

Concerning this clone itself: Within the sample, other DNA sequences also encode this same CDR3. The chain is built from TRBV5-1 and TRBJ1-1, with D uncertain. Deletions cut 1 base from V and 2 bases from J, with 3 bases between. This CDR3 has 12 residues. Germline lookup yields CDR1 SGHRS and CDR2 YFSETQ. The CDR3 nucleotides read TGCGCCAGCAGCTTGACAAACACTGAAGCTTTCTTT. It encodes CASSLTNTEAFF.

A word on this clone: Other DNA sequences of this sample code for an identical CDR3. The chain has TRBV19 and TRBJ2-7; 8 nucleotides align to TRBD2. This CDR3 contains 13 residues. Trimming cost V 3 bases and J 3 bases; bases outside gene matches: 1. Germline values: CDR1 LNHDA, CDR2 SQIVND (reference sequence). The chain's CDR3 is CASSMGLDYEQYF. The CDR3 DNA is TGTGCCAGTAGTATGGGACTAGACTACGAGCAGTACTTC.

The chain is built from TRBV2 and TRBJ1-5, with D possibly TRBD1 on 6 matching bases. Trimming took 0 bases from V and 4 from J, leaving 10 bases between them. Germline CDR1 SNHLY, CDR2 FYNNEI. The CDR3 has 15 amino acids. CDR3 in amino acids: CASSEAGQGNQPQHF. The CDR3, as DNA: TGTGCCAGCAGTGAAGCCGGCCAGGGGAATCAGCCCCAGCATTTT.

V gene TRBV11-2 combines with J gene TRBJ1-3, with a tentative D call TRBD1 (5 bases). This CDR3 is 15 amino acids long. Per germline, CDR1 SGHAT and CDR2 FQNNGV. Trimming stripped 1 base from V and 4 bases from J, with 11 bases between. Here the CDR3 reads CASSLGVTEGNTIYF. CDR3 DNA sequence: TGTGCCAGCAGCTTAGGAGTGACAGAGGGAAACACCATATATTTT. Based on the CDR3 plus reference TRBV11-2 and TRBJ1-3, the full variable domain is EAGVAQSPRYKIIEKRQSVAFWCNPISGHATLYWYQQILGQGPKLLIQFQNNGVVDDSQLPKDRFSAERLKGVDSTLKIQPAKLEDSAVYLCASSLGVTEGNTIYFGEGSWLTVV.

The chain uses TRBV28 and TRBJ2-7; 8 positions match TRBD2. The CDR3 has 16 residues. J was trimmed by 3 bases and V by 5 bases; bases with no gene match: 12. The germline CDR1 and CDR2 sequences are MDHEN and SYDVKM. The CDR3 loop reads CASSPVRLALIYEQYF. Written as DNA, the CDR3 is TGTGCCAGCAGTCCAGTCAGACTAGCGCTTATCTACGAGCAGTACTTC.

This clone occurred once. The chain is built from TRBV5-4 and TRBJ1-1; no reliable D call. Between the trimmed V and J ends, which lost 0 bases and 0 bases, there was a span of 9 bases. Per the germline V gene, CDR1 is SGHNT and CDR2 is YYREEE (reference sequence). The CDR3 loop spans 15 amino acids. The CDR3 DNA reads TGTGCCAGCAGCTTGGCCAATCCCATGAACACTGAAGCTTTCTTT. It encodes CASSLANPMNTEAFF.

For the CDR3, the DNA is TGTGCCAGCAGCCGCCGGACAGAGATGTCCTACAATGAGCAGTTCTTC. Its protein is CASSRRTEMSYNEQFF. This chain joins TRBV14 and TRBJ2-1, with D possibly being TRBD1 (6 bases). Germline values: CDR1 SGHDN, CDR2 FVKESK. This CDR3 has 16 residues. V was clipped by 4 bases and J by 1 base, with 14 bases between them.

V and J are TRBV9 and TRBJ2-5; D uncertain. The CDR3 is 13 residues long. Germline CDR1 is SGDLS and CDR2 is YYNGEE. V dropped 3 bases and J dropped 4 bases, with 10 bases sitting between them. CDR3 DNA: TGTGCCAGCAGCGCCCGAGGTCGAGAGACCCAGTACTTC. Its translation: CASSARGRETQYF.

This chain connects TRBV6-6 to TRBJ2-5; 13 bases fit TRBD2. Trimming at V came to 6 bases and at J to 4 bases, leaving 20 bases not matched to a gene. CDR3 length equals 20 residues. Germline CDR1 MNHNY, CDR2 SVGAGI (reference sequence). CDR3 nucleotide sequence: TGTGCCAGCAGCCCATCCAGACTAGCGGGGGGCTTAAGAAACCGAGAGACCCAGTACTTC. Its protein product is CASSPSRLAGGLRNRETQYF.

With respect to this clone: In the same sample, other DNA sequences code for this CDR3. The chain couples TRBV4-3 to TRBJ2-1; tentative D call: TRBD2 (6 bases). The germline V gene encodes CDR1 LGHNA and CDR2 YSLEER. The germline V and J ends were trimmed by 1 base and 1 base, with 11 bases remaining between them. The CDR3 loop spans 16 amino acids. CDR3 DNA sequence: TGCGCCAGCAGCCAAGTTCTTGCGGGATCCTACAATGAGCAGTTCTTC. Its protein is CASSQVLAGSYNEQFF.

This clone appeared once. This rearrangement joins TRBV6-5 to TRBJ2-2; perhaps TRBD2 as D (5 bases). Germline V gives CDR1 MNHEY, CDR2 SVGAGI. Trimming shortened V by 4 bases and J by 4 bases, and 7 bases separated the two germline ends. The CDR3 covers 13 residues. The DNA for the CDR3 is TGTGCCAGCAGTTCCCGGGGCACCGGGGAGCTGTTTTTT. Amino acids: CASSSRGTGELFF.

The count of this clone is one. The chain employs TRBV7-8 and TRBJ1-5; weak D call: TRBD1 (5 bases). Trimming took off 8 bases at V and 6 bases at J, with 20 bases between the two ends. CDR1 is SGHVS, CDR2 FQNEAQ, per germline. The CDR3 totals 15 residues. This CDR3 reads CASDISGGFSQPQHF. For the CDR3, the DNA is TGTGCCAGCGATATCAGTGGGGGGTTTAGTCAGCCCCAGCATTTT.

The chain uses TRBV24-1 and TRBJ2-1; 13 bases agree with TRBD2. V shed 3 bases and J 4 bases; nucleotides not matched to a gene: 8. The germline CDR1 and CDR2 sequences are KGHDR and SFDVKD. This CDR3 has 18 residues. For the CDR3, the DNA is TGTGCCACCAGTGATCCCGGACTAGCGGGAGCTCCTTACAATGAGCAGTTCTTC. This gives the protein CATSDPGLAGAPYNEQFF.

The V and J genes are TRBV7-3 and TRBJ2-7; 13 bases match TRBD2. CDR1 is SGHTA and CDR2 is FQGTGA in the germline V gene. The CDR3 consists of 15 residues. With 5 bases clipped from V and 1 base from J, the junction kept 2 bases outside the gene matches. The CDR3 reads CASSLLAGGSYEQYF. The DNA for the CDR3 is TGTGCCAGCAGCCTACTAGCGGGAGGGTCCTACGAGCAGTACTTC.

The V gene is TRBV28, the J gene TRBJ1-6; D not resolved. The CDR3 covers 12 residues. Germline V gene lookup returns CDR1 MDHEN and CDR2 SYDVKM. Trimming left V 2 bases short and J 6 bases short, with 2 bases between. CDR3 loop: CASSLANSPLHF. The CDR3 region has the DNA TGTGCCAGCAGTTTAGCTAATTCACCCCTCCACTTT.

The rearrangement links TRBV6-5 to TRBJ2-3; TRBD2 agrees at 9 bases. The CDR3 consists of 15 residues. The V gene's germline CDR1 is MNHEY and CDR2 SVGAGI. The ends lost 6 bases at V and 2 bases at J; junction bases unmatched: 6. CDR3 sequence: CASSLKRGATDTQYF. The CDR3 DNA reads TGTGCCAGCAGCCTCAAGCGGGGGGCCACAGATACGCAGTATTTT.

The chain recombines TRBV7-9 with TRBJ2-2; D unresolved. The V and J ends lost 1 base and 1 base respectively, with 4 bases between them. The CDR3 consists of 14 residues. Germline CDR1 and CDR2: SEHNR and FQNEAQ (reference sequence). CDR3 coding DNA: TGTGCCAGCAGCTTAGTTCTGAACACCGGGGAGCTGTTTTTT. Encoded protein: CASSLVLNTGELFF. Complete variable domain (other parts from reference TRBV7-9 and TRBJ2-2): DTGVSQNPRHKITKRGQNVTFRCDPISEHNRLYWYRQTLGQGPEFLTYFQNEAQLEKSRLLSDRFSAERPKGSFSTLEIQRTEQGDSAMYLCASSLVLNTGELFFGEGSRLTVL.

In its sample, this clone was seen once. The CDR3 DNA sequence: TGTGCCAGCAGTGTCGGGAGGGCCCGGGAGACCCAGTACTTC. It is translated as CASSVGRARETQYF. This chain links TRBV2 with TRBJ2-5; 8 nucleotides match TRBD2. V lost 4 bases and J lost 5; bases outside the gene matches: 6. Looked up from germline, CDR1 is SNHLY and CDR2 is FYNNEI. CDR3 length: 14 residues.

This sequence joins TRBV5-1 and TRBJ2-7; D perhaps matches TRBD1 (5 bases). The CDR3 totals 15 residues. V was trimmed by 4 bases and J by 0 bases, leaving 14 bases between them. Germline V lookup: CDR1 SGHRS, CDR2 YFSETQ. The CDR3 sequence is CASSALQASSYEQYF. CDR3 bases: TGCGCCAGCAGCGCCTTACAGGCGAGCTCCTACGAGCAGTACTTC.

The chain couples TRBV12-3 or TRBV12-4 to TRBJ2-1; D is ambiguous. CDR3 length: 13 residues. Trimming cost V 7 bases and J 5 bases, with 12 bases left between them. CDR3 in amino acids: CASNLALNNEQFF. The CDR3 region has the DNA TGTGCCAGCAACTTAGCCCTCAACAATGAGCAGTTCTTC.